The clone carrying this T cell receptor beta chain was seen more than once but under ten times. The CDR3 is made up of 14 amino acids. Germline V gives CDR1 SGHRS, CDR2 YFSETQ. Trimming removed 0 bases from V and 4 bases from J, with 8 bases in between. These data are taken from a study of blood T cell repertoires in COVID-19. In the study overall: The origin of the acute and convalescent COVID-19 samples was the United States, Italy and Spain. From T cells, B-cell-depleted T cells, or PBMCs came the material, which was cDNA or gDNA.

In the authors' workflow: Reference gene primer amplification gave nucleated cell count estimates. TCRdb's copy holds only in-frame clones and misses some; the assay was immunoSEQ multiplex PCR. V, J and clone size are taken as reported in that table, and D and trimming were inferred from the DNA itself. Of fewer than 600,000 clones in the sample, roughly 87% were seen once. The TCR originated in a man aged 18 to 30 with COVID-19, enrolled during active disease. This chain uses TRBV5-1 with TRBJ1-5; no reliable D call. The source material was peripheral blood. The CDR3 DNA reads as TGCGCCAGCAGCTTGGTGGCAGAAAATCAGCCCCAGCATTTT. Amino acids: CASSLVAENQPQHF. The full variable domain, its missing parts supplied by reference TRBV5-1 and TRBJ1-5, is KAGVTQTPRYLIKTRGQQVTLSCSPISGHRSVSWYQQTPGQGLQFLFEYFSETQRNKGNFPGRFSGRQFSNSRSEMNVSTLELGDSALYLCASSLVAENQPQHFGDGTRLSIL.